This section outlines one T cell receptor (beta chain) sequence together with its context. This entry comes from a study of shared clonotypes between healthy human individuals. CD45RO-negative CD8 cells positively selected for CCR7 made up the naive population, which excluded terminally differentiated effector memory CD45RA+ cells. This CDR3 contains 13 residues. Germline V CDR1 and CDR2: SGHKS, YYEKEE (reference sequence). Trimming pared 2 bases from V and 3 bases from J, leaving 9 bases between. Some 32,000 T cell genomes, or roughly 200 ng DNA, went into the sorted-subset replicate PCRs. Methods used by the authors: Without quality scores, immunoSEQ junctional reads could not be filtered like full-length reads. Clones were sequenced by immunoSEQ multiplex PCR, and TCRdb holds only the in-frame ones, with some missing. V and J calls and clone size are given by that table; D and trimming were obtained from the DNA. The sample consists of about 580,000 clones, roughly 98% of them appearing once.

The chain recombines TRBV5-5 with TRBJ2-7; D is undetermined. This receptor was identified in a man under 40 in good health. Source material: naive CD8+ T cells sorted from blood. Here the CDR3 reads CASSFSSNYEQYF. The CDR3 DNA sequence: TGTGCCAGCAGCTTCAGCTCAAACTACGAGCAGTACTTC.